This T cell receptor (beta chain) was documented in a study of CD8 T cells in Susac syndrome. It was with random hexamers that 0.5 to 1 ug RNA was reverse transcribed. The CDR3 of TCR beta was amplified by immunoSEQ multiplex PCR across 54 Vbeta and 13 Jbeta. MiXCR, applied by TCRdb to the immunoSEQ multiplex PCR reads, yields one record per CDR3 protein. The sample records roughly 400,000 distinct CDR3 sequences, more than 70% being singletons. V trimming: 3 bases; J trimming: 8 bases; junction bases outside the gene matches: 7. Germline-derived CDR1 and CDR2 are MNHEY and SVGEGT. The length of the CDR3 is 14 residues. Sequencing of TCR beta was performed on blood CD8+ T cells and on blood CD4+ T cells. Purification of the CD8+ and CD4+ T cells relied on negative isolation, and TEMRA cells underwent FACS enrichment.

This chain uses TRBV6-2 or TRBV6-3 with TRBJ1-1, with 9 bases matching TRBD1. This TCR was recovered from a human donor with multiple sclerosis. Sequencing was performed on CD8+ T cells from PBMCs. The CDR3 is CASSYGGQGWEAFF. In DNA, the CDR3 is TGTGCCAGCAGTTATGGGGGACAGGGCTGGGAAGCTTTCTTT.